The present T cell receptor beta chain was sequenced within a study of T-cell memory formation after mild COVID-19. Study background: Across donors, TCR clusters were largely donor specific. Study observations and caveats: Several responding clones turned up in pre-infection memory, indicating that cross-reactive memory may have taken part. The main location of contracting CD4+ clones was CM and EM, and that of contracting CD8+ clones was EMRA.

From 5'RACE with constant-segment primers came TCR alpha and TCR beta cDNA libraries that carried sample barcodes and UMIs. TCRdb itself ran the 5' RACE reads through MiXCR, one entry per CDR3 protein. The sample records more than 250,000 distinct CDR3 sequences, roughly a sixth being singletons. This clonotype was recorded at least ten times. Its antigen remains unknown. Trimming removed 2 bases from V and 2 bases from J; junction bases left unmatched: 2. CDR1 and CDR2 (germline): SGHRS, YFSETQ. The CDR3 consists of 14 residues. The gene calls are TRBV5-1 and TRBJ2-3; 7 bases fit TRBD2. The source material was PBMCs or a T cell subset sorted from them (not recorded which). The TCR was taken from a man in his late teens or twenties who had mild COVID-19 (a few samples of this study predate the infection). Cell type and time point are not known. The CDR3 protein is CASSFGTTTDTQYF. The CDR3 DNA follows: TGCGCCAGCAGCTTCGGGACTACCACAGATACGCAGTATTTT. Supplemented by reference TRBV5-1 and TRBJ2-3, the full variable domain reads KAGVTQTPRYLIKTRGQQVTLSCSPISGHRSVSWYQQTPGQGLQFLFEYFSETQRNKGNFPGRFSGRQFSNSRSEMNVSTLELGDSALYLCASSFGTTTDTQYFGPGTRLTVL.